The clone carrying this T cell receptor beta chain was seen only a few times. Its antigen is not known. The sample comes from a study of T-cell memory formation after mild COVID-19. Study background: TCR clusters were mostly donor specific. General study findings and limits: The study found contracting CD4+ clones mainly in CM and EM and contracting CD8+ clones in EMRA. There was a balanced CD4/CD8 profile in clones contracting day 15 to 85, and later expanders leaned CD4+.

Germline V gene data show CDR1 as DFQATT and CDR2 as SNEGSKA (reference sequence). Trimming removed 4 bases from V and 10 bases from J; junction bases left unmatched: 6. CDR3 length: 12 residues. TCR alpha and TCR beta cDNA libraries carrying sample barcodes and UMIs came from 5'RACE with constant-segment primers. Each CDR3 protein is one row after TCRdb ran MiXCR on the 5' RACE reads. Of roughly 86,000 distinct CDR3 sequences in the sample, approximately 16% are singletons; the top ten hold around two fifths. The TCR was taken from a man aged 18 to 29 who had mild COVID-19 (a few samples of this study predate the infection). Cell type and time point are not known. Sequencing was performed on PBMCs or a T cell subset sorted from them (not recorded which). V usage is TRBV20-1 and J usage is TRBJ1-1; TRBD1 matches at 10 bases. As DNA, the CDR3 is TGCAGTGCTACCGGGACAGGGGTCATAGCTTTCTTT. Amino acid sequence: CSATGTGVIAFF.